Following are 10 T cell receptor beta chains from one sample sequenced in a study of T cell repertoires in cytomegalovirus infection. TCRdb analysed the reads with MiXCR anew, one entry per CDR3 protein. The top ten hold about 15% of the sample, which has 200,000 to 300,000 distinct CDR3 sequences, over 8% seen once. Sequenced material: PBMCs. All receptors derive from a human donor in good health (CMV status not recorded). Some clones in this sample may be carry-over from other donors' samples.

This clonotype appeared a few times. V usage is TRBV20-1 and J usage is TRBJ1-5, with a tentative D call TRBD1 (5 bases). CDR1 DFQATT and CDR2 SNEGSKA come from the germline V gene (reference sequence). The CDR3 runs 16 residues. The V gene lost 0 bases and the J gene lost 3 bases, with 15 bases spanning the gap. The CDR3 loop is CSARDQRGSSNQPQHF. CDR3 nucleotide sequence: TGCAGTGCTAGAGATCAGCGGGGGAGTTCCAATCAGCCCCAGCATTTT.

There are a few counts of this clonotype. The V and J genes are TRBV30 and TRBJ1-3; no clear D gene. Germline-derived CDR1 and CDR2 are GTSNPN and SVGIG (reference sequence). V was clipped by 0 bases and J by 3 bases, with 3 bases between them. This CDR3 comprises 12 residues. The CDR3, as DNA: TGTGCCTGGAGTGTACTTGGAAACACCATATATTTT. Its protein product is CAWSVLGNTIYF.

This clonotype was observed many times. The chain is built from TRBV19 and TRBJ2-6; D not resolved. Looked up from germline, CDR1 is LNHDA and CDR2 is SQIVND (reference sequence). Trimming took 5 bases from V and 4 from J, leaving 12 bases between them. The CDR3 is made up of 15 amino acids. This CDR3 is CASSFGPPGANVLTF. CDR3 in DNA: TGTGCCAGTAGTTTTGGGCCTCCGGGGGCCAACGTCCTGACTTTC.

This clonotype was recorded at least ten times. The genes are TRBV7-2 and TRBJ2-7, with 9 bases matching TRBD1. The CDR3 length is 15 residues. CDR1 and CDR2 from the germline V gene are SGHTA and FQGNSA. V lost 5 bases, J lost 2 bases, and 7 bases stayed unmatched. The CDR3 nucleotides are TGTGCCAGCAGCGCCCCGGGACAGGGACCCTACGAGCAGTACTTC. It translates to CASSAPGQGPYEQYF.

This chain links TRBV7-2 with TRBJ1-6; D is undetermined. CDR1 SGHTA and CDR2 FQGNSA come from the germline V gene. The V gene lost 5 bases and the J gene lost 4 bases, with 12 bases spanning the gap. This CDR3 has 15 amino acids. In nucleotides, the CDR3 is TGTGCCAGCAGCCCCCGTGGGGATTATAATTCACCCCTCCACTTT. Its translation is CASSPRGDYNSPLHF.

This clonotype has at least ten counts. The chain has TRBV2 and TRBJ1-5; 9 nucleotides line up with TRBD1. Germline V CDR1 and CDR2: SNHLY, FYNNEI. The CDR3 sequence is 15 residues long. V trimming: 6 bases; J trimming: 0 bases; junction bases outside the gene matches: 3. This CDR3 is CASRRTGDSNQPQHF. In DNA, the CDR3 is TGTGCCAGCAGGAGGACAGGGGATAGCAATCAGCCCCAGCATTTT.

This clonotype was detected only a few times. The V call is TRBV5-1, the J call TRBJ2-3, with 8 bases lining up with TRBD1. V gave up 4 bases and J gave up 3 bases; unmatched junction bases: 4. This CDR3 is 14 amino acids long. Germline CDR1 reads SGHRS; CDR2 reads YFSETQ. The CDR3 DNA reads TGCGCCAGCAGCCCGGGACAGGAGACAGATACGCAGTATTTT. This sequence encodes CASSPGQETDTQYF.

This clonotype has at least ten counts. J is TRBJ2-1 and V is TRBV12-3 or TRBV12-4; D is unresolved. Trimming took off 2 bases at V and 6 bases at J, with 8 bases between the two ends. The CDR3 contains 13 residues. CDR3 loop: CASSLRLVNEQFF. The DNA for the CDR3 is TGTGCCAGCAGTTTAAGGCTAGTCAATGAGCAGTTCTTC.

This clonotype occurred many times. This chain uses TRBV10-3 with TRBJ2-3, with D possibly called TRBD1 or TRBD2 (5 bases each). V was shortened by 8 bases and J by 4 bases, with 13 bases between the two germline ends. From germline, CDR1 is ENHRY and CDR2 SYGVKD. This CDR3 spans 13 amino acids. This CDR3 reads CAIGARAADTQYF. In nucleotides, the CDR3 is TGTGCCATCGGGGCCAGAGCGGCAGATACGCAGTATTTT.

This clonotype was counted many times. Here the CDR3 DNA reads TGTGCCAGCAGCTTAGATGGGACAGTGAACACTGAAGCTTTCTTT. Protein sequence: CASSLDGTVNTEAFF. This rearrangement joins TRBV7-2 to TRBJ1-1, with 7 positions matching TRBD1. Germline V gene lookup returns CDR1 SGHTA and CDR2 FQGNSA. This CDR3 spans 15 amino acids. V was clipped by 1 base and J by 0 bases; unmatched bases: 2.